This record covers a single TCR beta chain. What it binds is not known. The study sampled nominally healthy donors, though unrecorded immune exposures were likely. This specimen comes from a study of cytomegalovirus exposure and HLA in healthy donors. Whole-study findings and limits: As a later analysis showed, several of the most significant clusters appeared to be linked to common viral pathogens.

60 Vbeta and 13 Jbeta primers were used in PCR. Original methodology: The authors later counted 70 million to 85 million unique TCR beta chains, roughly 10 million of them shared. Measured with immunoSEQ multiplex PCR; TCRdb has only the in-frame clones, and not every one. V, J and clone size were drawn from that table, and D and trimming were deduced from the DNA. The data contain about 77,000 clones, over 70% of them singletons. The CDR3 length is 12 residues. Germline values: CDR1 SSHAT, CDR2 FNYEAQ (reference sequence). The ends were cut back, 3 bases at V and 4 bases at J, with 6 bases in the middle.

Sequenced input: PBMCs. The chain has TRBV7-7 and TRBJ2-5, with D hard to call. The sequence was collected from a woman in her forties in good health and CMV-seronegative. The CDR3 DNA follows: TGTGCCAGCAGCTTGAGAGGAGAGACCCAGTACTTC. It codes for CASSLRGETQYF.